Shown below are 9 T cell receptor beta chains from a single sample sequenced in a study of tissue T cells after allogeneic stem cell transplantation. Here immunoSEQ multiplex PCR was the method, and the copy in TCRdb shows in-frame clones only, minus some. The table has several thousand clones, around three quarters seen once. This specimen was tissue from the rectum, taken at autopsy. The source of these receptors is a woman between 18 and 50 years old with breast cancer.

This clone was counted only a few times. The chain recombines TRBV28 with TRBJ1-5; no definite D call. CDR1 MDHEN and CDR2 SYDVKM come from the germline V gene. This CDR3 is built from 15 residues. Trimming left V 5 bases short and J 0 bases short, with 11 bases between. Here the CDR3 DNA reads TGTGCCAGCAGTGAGAGGAGTTCTAGCAATCAGCCCCAGCATTTT. Translated, it gives CASSERSSSNQPQHF.

The genes are TRBV6-2 or TRBV6-3 and TRBJ1-4, with TRBD1 as a possible D gene (5 bases). The germline gives CDR1 MNHEY, CDR2 SVGEGT. The CDR3 is 16 residues long. Trimming left V 5 bases short and J 8 bases short, with 21 bases between. The CDR3 sequence: CASSLLGGMGDEKLFF. DNA of the CDR3: TGTGCCAGCAGTCTGCTCGGTGGTATGGGGGACGAAAAACTGTTTTTT.

This rearrangement joins TRBV6-5 to TRBJ2-5; D perhaps matches TRBD2 (5 bases). Trimming took off 6 bases at V and 7 bases at J, with 12 bases between the two ends. There are 12 residues in the CDR3. Germline values: CDR1 MNHEY, CDR2 SVGAGI. The DNA for the CDR3 is TGTGCCAGCAGGAGCGGAGTAGGGACCCAGTACTTC. Residues: CASRSGVGTQYF.

The chain uses TRBV7-8 and TRBJ1-1; D is unresolved. CDR1 is SGHVS, CDR2 FQNEAQ, per germline. Trimming took off 5 bases at V and 2 bases at J, with 12 bases between the two ends. The CDR3 has 14 amino acids. The CDR3 DNA reads TGTGCCAGCAGCCAACAAACAGTTAACACTGAAGCTTTCTTT. Its translation is CASSQQTVNTEAFF.

The chain recombines TRBV28 with TRBJ1-2; 7 bases fit TRBD1. Trimming at V came to 6 bases and at J to 2 bases, leaving 12 bases not matched to a gene. The germline CDR1 and CDR2 sequences are MDHEN and SYDVKM. This CDR3 contains 16 residues. The CDR3 here is CASSPLLGQSNYGYTF. As DNA, the CDR3 is TGTGCCAGCAGCCCGTTGCTGGGACAGTCGAACTATGGCTACACCTTC.

V is TRBV7-2 and J is TRBJ2-7; perhaps TRBD1 as D (6 bases). The germline V gene has CDR1 SGHTA and CDR2 FQGNSA. The V end was cut by 3 bases, the J end by 3 bases, with 12 bases between. This CDR3 contains 14 residues. CDR3 residues: CASSFSRTVYEQYF. DNA of the CDR3: TGTGCCAGCAGCTTCAGTCGGACAGTCTACGAGCAGTACTTC.

This chain connects TRBV20-1 to TRBJ2-3; D is ambiguous. With 5 bases removed from V and 8 bases from J, the gap between germline ends came to 11 bases. Per germline, CDR1 DFQATT and CDR2 SNEGSKA (reference sequence). The CDR3 spans 11 residues. The CDR3 reads CSAGWGGTQYF. CDR3 sequence (DNA): TGCAGTGCTGGATGGGGTGGTACGCAGTATTTT.

DNA of the CDR3: TGTGCCGTAGCTCCTGCTTGGGGTCACTACGAGCAGTACTTC. Translating it yields CAVAPAWGHYEQYF. This rearrangement joins TRBV19 to TRBJ2-7, with D unresolved. V lost 11 bases and J lost 3, with 20 bases in between. Germline V CDR1 and CDR2: LNHDA, SQIVND (reference sequence). The CDR3 sequence is 14 residues long.

The chain links TRBV5-4 to TRBJ1-1; the D is unclear. Germline CDR1 SGHNT, CDR2 YYREEE (reference sequence). Trimming pared 0 bases from V and 1 base from J, leaving 7 bases between. This CDR3 region has 14 residues. The CDR3 loop is CASSLEWRNTEAFF. CDR3 nucleotide sequence: TGTGCCAGCAGCTTGGAGTGGAGGAACACTGAAGCTTTCTTT.